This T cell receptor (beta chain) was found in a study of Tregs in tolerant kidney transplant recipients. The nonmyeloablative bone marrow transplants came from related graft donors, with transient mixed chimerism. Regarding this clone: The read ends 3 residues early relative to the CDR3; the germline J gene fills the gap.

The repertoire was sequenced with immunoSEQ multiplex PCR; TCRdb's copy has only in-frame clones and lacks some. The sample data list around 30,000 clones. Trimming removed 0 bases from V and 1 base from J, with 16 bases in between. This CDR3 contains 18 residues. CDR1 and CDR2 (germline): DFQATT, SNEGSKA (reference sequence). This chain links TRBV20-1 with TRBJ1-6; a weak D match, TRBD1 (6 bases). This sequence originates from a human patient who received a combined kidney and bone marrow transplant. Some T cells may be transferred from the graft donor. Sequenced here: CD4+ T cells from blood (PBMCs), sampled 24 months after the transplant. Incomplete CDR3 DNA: TGCAGTGCTAGAGAGGGCCAGGGGTCGTGGTCCTATAATTCACCC. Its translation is CSAREGQGSWSYNSP. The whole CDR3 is CSAREGQGSWSYNSPLHF.